The entry below gives a single T cell receptor beta chain sequence along with its context. This entry is derived from a study of blood T cell repertoires in COVID-19. V shed 5 bases, J shed 8 bases, and the junction held 7 bases outside the gene matches. Germline CDR1 reads SGHNT; CDR2 reads YENEEA. The CDR3 totals 14 residues. The assay was immunoSEQ multiplex PCR, and TCRdb's table has in-frame clones only and misses some. The sample records about 150,000 clones, about 80% being singletons. Sequences were obtained from PBMCs or T cells enriched from blood (not recorded which). This clonotype was sampled from a man in his fifties who had recovered from COVID-19. This sequence joins TRBV11-3 and TRBJ1-4; the match to TRBD1 covers 8 bases. CDR3 DNA: TGTGCCAGCAGCCCGGACAGGGTCTCGGAAAAACTGTTTTTT. Translation: CASSPDRVSEKLFF.